This T cell receptor beta chain emerged from a study of neoadjuvant nivolumab and ipilimumab in lung cancer. Whole-study results and caveats: Blood richness before therapy tracked richness in tumors resected after neoadjuvant therapy.

This table comes from immunoSEQ multiplex PCR, and its TCRdb copy is limited to in-frame clones, with some not included. The table lists more than 4,000 clones, 75% to 80% of them singletons, with around 13% in the top ten. About this clone: Its antigen is unidentified.

Germline CDR1 SGHRS, CDR2 YFSETQ. Deletions cut 3 bases from V and 5 bases from J, with 14 bases between. The CDR3 has 14 amino acids. The starting material was adjacent normal lung tissue, obtained after neoadjuvant nivolumab, alone or with ipilimumab, at or shortly before surgery. The receptor was derived from an adult with non-small cell lung cancer. The chain combines TRBV5-1 with TRBJ1-2, with D unclear. The CDR3 nucleotides are TGCGCCAGCAGCTCCGAAGAGCTCGGGTATGGCTACACCTTC. Protein: CASSSEELGYGYTF.